Each of the 30 T cell receptor beta chains below was sequenced from the same sample in a study of molecular identifiers for immune sequencing clone quantification. From the PCR reads, TCRdb called clonotypes with MiXCR, one entry per CDR3 protein. The sample lists just over 35,000 distinct CDR3 sequences; over 15% were seen once. The material sequenced was naive CD8+ T cells from blood, with Jurkat cell RNA spiked in. Subset noted: FACS-sorted CD8+CD4-CCR7+CD45RA+ naive T cells. The receptors stem from a human donor in good health. Some libraries in this study had Jurkat cell RNA spiked in.

This clonotype was seen at least ten times. The chain joins TRBV4-2 to TRBJ1-1; unclear D gene. Germline V gives CDR1 LGHNA, CDR2 YNFKEQ. V lost 2 bases to trimming and J lost 2 bases, with 9 bases between them. The CDR3 runs to 14 residues. CDR3 DNA: TGTGCCAGCAGCCAATACCCTCCTAACACTGAAGCTTTCTTT. Translating gives CASSQYPPNTEAFF.

In its sample, this clonotype was seen many times. The chain has TRBV29-1 and TRBJ2-1; a weak D match, TRBD1 (5 bases). Trimming cost V 1 base and J 7 bases, with 11 bases left between them. Germline CDR1 reads SQVTM; CDR2 reads ANQGSEA. The CDR3 spans 13 residues. In DNA form, the CDR3 reads TGCAGCGTTGAAGTTTCGGCAGGGAATGAGCAGTTCTTC. Encoded protein: CSVEVSAGNEQFF.

Many counts were recorded for this clonotype. This sequence joins TRBV28 and TRBJ1-5; unclear D gene. CDR1 is MDHEN and CDR2 is SYDVKM in the germline V gene. Trimming took 5 bases from V and 0 from J, leaving 23 bases between them. The CDR3 extends over 19 amino acids. The CDR3, as DNA: TGTGCCAGCAGTCCTCGAGGGCAGGTTGTCCCTAATAGCAATCAGCCCCAGCATTTT. Residues: CASSPRGQVVPNSNQPQHF.

This clonotype was seen ten or more times. The V and J genes are TRBV24-1 and TRBJ2-3, with TRBD2 as a possible D gene (6 bases). Trimming shortened V by 9 bases and J by 4 bases, and 16 bases separated the two germline ends. CDR3 length: 14 amino acids. The germline V gene has CDR1 KGHDR and CDR2 SFDVKD. CDR3 sequence: CATAATPGADTQYF. The CDR3 DNA reads TGTGCCACCGCCGCCACCCCGGGGGCAGATACGCAGTATTTT.

This clonotype was counted many times. The genes are TRBV5-1 and TRBJ1-2; D gene unclear. V was cut by 0 bases and J by 2 bases, with 11 bases left in between. CDR3 size: 15 residues. Germline-derived CDR1 and CDR2 are SGHRS and YFSETQ. The CDR3: CASSLVPGPNYGYTF. DNA for the CDR3: TGCGCCAGCAGCTTGGTGCCGGGCCCCAACTATGGCTACACCTTC.

This clonotype showed up many times. The chain combines TRBV6-2 or TRBV6-3 with TRBJ1-1; D unclear. CDR3 length: 14 residues. The V gene lost 0 bases and the J gene lost 3 bases, with 8 bases spanning the gap. Germline V gene sequence: CDR1 MNHEY, CDR2 SVGEGT. CDR3 sequence (DNA): TGTGCCAGCAGTTACTCGTACGGGCACACTGAAGCTTTCTTT. This translates into CASSYSYGHTEAFF.

As concerns this clonotype: This may be a read error: a much more frequent sequence differs by one nucleotide. V gene TRBV27 combines with J gene TRBJ2-3; tentative D call: TRBD1 (6 bases). The ends were cut back, 4 bases at V and 7 bases at J, with 15 bases in the middle. Germline CDR1 MNHEY, CDR2 SMNVEV (reference sequence). This CDR3 comprises 14 residues. This CDR3 reads CASSYGLGAYTQYF. CDR3 nucleotides: TGTGCCAGCAGTTATGGACTGGGGGCATATACGCAGTATTTT.

This clonotype was counted only a few times. One base away lies a much larger clone, so this may be a sequencing read error. The V and J genes are TRBV19 and TRBJ2-7, with 9 bases lining up with TRBD2. CDR3 length: 17 amino acids. Germline CDR1 and CDR2: LNHDA and SQIVND (reference sequence). The junction had 15 bases not matched to a gene; V was cut back by 6 bases and J by 3 bases. CDR3 DNA sequence: TGTGCCAGTAGCGGCATTACGAGCGGGAGGCCGGGCTACGAGCAGTACTTC. Translated: CASSGITSGRPGYEQYF.

This clonotype was counted at least ten times. The rearrangement links TRBV5-4 to TRBJ2-3, with 12 bases aligning to TRBD2. The CDR3 extends over 18 amino acids. Germline loops: CDR1 SGHNT, CDR2 YYREEE (reference sequence). The trim removed 4 bases at V and 0 bases at J, leaving 9 bases unmatched. The CDR3 loop reads CASSPTSGRLSSTDTQYF. CDR3 DNA sequence: TGTGCCAGCAGCCCTACTAGCGGGAGGCTGTCTAGCACAGATACGCAGTATTTT.

The genes are TRBV7-9 and TRBJ2-2, with D perhaps matching TRBD2 (5 bases). The CDR3 runs to 15 residues. The ends were cut back, 5 bases at V and 6 bases at J, with 16 bases in the middle. The germline CDR1 and CDR2 sequences are SEHNR and FQNEAQ (reference sequence). The CDR3 DNA reads TGTGCCAGCAGCCCAGTGGTGGGAGTCCCCGGGGAGCTGTTTTTT. Translation: CASSPVVGVPGELFF.

Regarding this clonotype: This may arise from a read error, as a much more abundant clone is one base away. The genes are TRBV20-1 and TRBJ2-5; 8 bases are a match to TRBD1. Germline assignment: CDR1 DFQATT and CDR2 SNEGSKA (reference sequence). This CDR3 has 13 residues. The CDR3, as DNA: TGCAGGCCGGGGACAGGATCCCAAGAGACCCAGGACTTC. Encoded protein: CRPGTGSQETQDF.

This clonotype has just one count. V usage is TRBV20-1 and J usage is TRBJ2-3; D gene ambiguous. Looked up from germline, CDR1 is DFQATT and CDR2 is SNEGSKA (reference sequence). The germline V and J ends were trimmed by 5 bases and 2 bases, with 17 bases remaining between them. The CDR3 length is 15 residues. As DNA, the CDR3 is TGCAGTGCTGAGCAGCCCGACCGGATCACAGATACGCAGTATTTT. It specifies CSAEQPDRITDTQYF.

Many counts were recorded for this clonotype. CDR3 DNA sequence: TGTGCCAGCAGTTTAAAGGAGATGCCCTACAATGAGCAGTTCTTC. It encodes CASSLKEMPYNEQFF. The rearrangement links TRBV28 to TRBJ2-1; D uncertain. V lost 2 bases to trimming and J lost 2 bases, with 10 bases between them. Per germline, CDR1 MDHEN and CDR2 SYDVKM. The CDR3 runs to 15 residues.

The sample holds many counts of this clonotype. The rearrangement uses TRBV4-3 and TRBJ2-7, with TRBD1 matching 10 bases. There are 14 residues in the CDR3. CDR1 is LGHNA, CDR2 YSLEER, per germline. J lost 6 bases, V lost 4 bases, and 6 bases had no gene match. CDR3 region: CASSPGQGSGEQYF. The CDR3 DNA sequence: TGCGCCAGCAGCCCGGGACAGGGGTCTGGCGAGCAGTACTTC.

To note about this clonotype: Given a much more abundant clone one base away, this may be a read error. The V gene is TRBV12-3 or TRBV12-4, the J gene TRBJ2-5; weak D call: TRBD2 (5 bases). This CDR3 has 15 residues. This CDR3 is CASSPPGSAEETQHF. CDR3 DNA: TGTGCCAGCAGTCCTCCAGGTAGCGCCGAAGAGACCCAGCACTTC.

This clonotype was detected many times. The chain couples TRBV28 to TRBJ2-5, with TRBD2 matching 8 bases. Germline trimming cut 6 bases from V and 4 bases from J; bases unmatched to any gene: 10. Per the germline V gene, CDR1 is MDHEN and CDR2 is SYDVKM. The CDR3 totals 15 residues. CDR3 residues: CASSPGLVAGETQYF. CDR3 nucleotide sequence: TGTGCCAGCAGCCCGGGACTAGTGGCGGGAGAGACCCAGTACTTC. The full variable domain, in which reference TRBV28 and TRBJ2-5 provide the parts outside the CDR3, is DVKVTQSSRYLVKRTGEKVFLECVQDMDHENMFWYRQDPGLGLRLIYFSYDVKMKEKGDIPEGYSVSREKKERFSLILESASTNQTSMYLCASSPGLVAGETQYFGPGTRLLVL.

This clonotype has at least ten counts. The V and J genes are TRBV19 and TRBJ1-1, with unresolved D. The CDR3 has 11 residues. Germline V gives CDR1 LNHDA, CDR2 SQIVND (reference sequence). V lost 9 bases and J 7 bases, leaving 12 bases between the germline ends. CDR3 nucleotide sequence: TGTGCCAGCCAGTCTTTTCGTGAAGCTTTCTTT. Its protein is CASQSFREAFF.

In its sample, this clonotype was seen many times. The chain is built from TRBV27 and TRBJ1-4, with D perhaps TRBD1 (5 bases). There are 13 residues in the CDR3. CDR1 and CDR2 (germline): MNHEY, SMNVEV (reference sequence). Trimming stripped 8 bases from V and 4 bases from J, with 11 bases between. CDR3 in amino acids: CASGDDSNEKLFF. CDR3 DNA: TGTGCCAGCGGCGACGACAGTAATGAAAAACTGTTTTTT.

This clonotype has just a few counts. Given a much more abundant clone one base away, this may be a read error. V gene TRBV28 combines with J gene TRBJ2-3; 11 positions match TRBD2. The CDR3 has 18 amino acids. V lost 1 base, J lost 1 base, and 7 bases stayed unmatched. The germline CDR1 and CDR2 sequences are MDHEN and SYDVKM. The CDR3 DNA reads TGTGCCAGCAGTTTATTTGGAATGACTAGCGGGGGCACAGATACGCAGTATTTT. Its translation: CASSLFGMTSGGTDTQYF.

This clonotype has at least ten counts. J is TRBJ2-7 and V is TRBV2; 8 bases fit TRBD2. CDR3 size: 16 residues. Germline V CDR1 and CDR2: SNHLY, FYNNEI. V lost 2 bases to trimming and J lost 2 bases; unmatched junction nucleotides: 8. CDR3 sequence: CASSETSGGVTYEQYF. CDR3 in DNA: TGTGCCAGCAGTGAAACCTCGGGGGGGGTTACCTACGAGCAGTACTTC. The whole variable domain, remainder taken from reference TRBV2 and TRBJ2-7, is EPEVTQTPSHQVTQMGQEVILRCVPISNHLYFYWYRQILGQKVEFLVSFYNNEISEKSEIFDDQFSVERPDGSNFTLKIRSTKLEDSAMYFCASSETSGGVTYEQYFGPGTRLTVT.

This clonotype appeared many times. This chain uses TRBV12-3 or TRBV12-4 with TRBJ2-3; D is perhaps TRBD1 (6 bases). The CDR3 runs to 14 residues. V shed 5 bases and J shed 0 bases, with 9 bases lying between them. CDR3 loop: CASSIGQSTDTQYF. The CDR3 bases are TGTGCCAGCAGTATAGGACAGAGCACAGATACGCAGTATTTT.

This clonotype was detected ten times or more. The gene calls are TRBV30 and TRBJ1-2; D call uncertain. The CDR3 covers 12 residues. Deletions cut 5 bases from V and 4 bases from J, with 11 bases between. Per the germline V gene, CDR1 is GTSNPN and CDR2 is SVGIG (reference sequence). The CDR3 loop reads CAWSEGGYGYTF. As DNA, the CDR3 is TGTGCCTGGTCTGAGGGCGGCTATGGCTACACCTTC.

The sample holds many counts of this clonotype. In DNA, the CDR3 is TGCGCCAGCAGCCAAGATCGGGCGAGCTCCTACAATGAGCAGTTCTTC. It codes for CASSQDRASSYNEQFF. The chain employs TRBV4-3 and TRBJ2-1; D gene unclear. Between the trimmed V and J ends, which lost 0 bases and 0 bases, there was a span of 9 bases. Per germline, CDR1 LGHNA and CDR2 YSLEER. The CDR3 spans 16 residues.

The V gene is TRBV10-3, the J gene TRBJ2-1; D assignment may be TRBD1 or TRBD2 (5 bases each). Looked up from germline, CDR1 is ENHRY and CDR2 is SYGVKD. This CDR3 comprises 19 residues. V lost 3 bases, J lost 8 bases, and 29 bases lay in between. The CDR3 protein is CAISDPQNLARASEDEQFF. The CDR3 nucleotides read TGTGCCATCAGTGATCCCCAGAACCTAGCCAGGGCGAGTGAGGATGAGCAGTTCTTC.

This clonotype occurred many times. The chain combines TRBV27 with TRBJ2-1; D is undetermined. V was shortened by 6 bases and J by 0 bases, with 12 bases between the two germline ends. The germline gives CDR1 MNHEY, CDR2 SMNVEV (reference sequence). This CDR3 has 15 residues. This CDR3 is CASRSGPSSYNEQFF. The CDR3, as DNA: TGTGCCAGCAGATCAGGCCCGAGCTCCTACAATGAGCAGTTCTTC.

This clonotype appeared a few times. At one boundary the junction diverges from the germline segment, which might be a read error. The chain recombines TRBV3-1 with TRBJ2-3, with 8 bases matching TRBD1. CDR3 length: 15 residues. CDR1 is LGHDT and CDR2 is YNNKEL in the germline V gene (reference sequence). CDR3 nucleotides: TGTGCCAGCAGCCAGAAGGACAGGGCAACAGATACGCAGTGTTTT. Protein sequence: CASSQKDRATDTQCF.

This clonotype was recorded many times. This chain connects TRBV4-1 to TRBJ2-3; 14 bases match TRBD2. The CDR3 covers 20 residues. Germline V gives CDR1 MGHRA, CDR2 YSYEKL. J gave up 6 bases and V 3 bases, and 17 bases lay outside the gene matches. In DNA form, the CDR3 reads TGCGCCAGCAGCCATCCAGGGGGAGGACTAGCGGGAGGCCCTGCTGATACGCAGTATTTT. It is translated as CASSHPGGGLAGGPADTQYF.

This rearrangement joins TRBV24-1 to TRBJ2-1, with TRBD2 matching over 13 bases. The V gene's germline CDR1 is KGHDR and CDR2 SFDVKD. The CDR3 is made up of 16 amino acids. With 8 bases clipped from V and 8 bases from J, the junction kept 11 bases outside the gene matches. CDR3 region: CATNDGLAGDIDEQFF. CDR3 bases: TGTGCCACCAATGACGGACTAGCGGGAGATATAGATGAGCAGTTCTTC.

A note on this clonotype: One base away lies a much larger clone, so this may be a sequencing read error. The chain links TRBV1 to TRBJ1-3. TRBV1 is a recognized pseudogene. The CDR3 is made up of 16 amino acids. The CDR3 nucleotides read TGCACCAGCGTCAATATAGAGCACAGCTCTGGAAACACCATATATTTT. Protein: CTSVNIEHSSGNTIYF.

The table lists this clonotype with many counts. The chain links TRBV15 to TRBJ2-7; D is possibly TRBD2 (6 bases). The germline V gene has CDR1 LNHNV and CDR2 YYDKDF (reference sequence). The CDR3 is 13 residues long. V was clipped by 5 bases and J by 4 bases, with 12 bases between them. CDR3 nucleotide sequence: TGTGCCACCAGCGGGGGACTGATATACGAGCAGTACTTC. Amino acid sequence: CATSGGLIYEQYF.